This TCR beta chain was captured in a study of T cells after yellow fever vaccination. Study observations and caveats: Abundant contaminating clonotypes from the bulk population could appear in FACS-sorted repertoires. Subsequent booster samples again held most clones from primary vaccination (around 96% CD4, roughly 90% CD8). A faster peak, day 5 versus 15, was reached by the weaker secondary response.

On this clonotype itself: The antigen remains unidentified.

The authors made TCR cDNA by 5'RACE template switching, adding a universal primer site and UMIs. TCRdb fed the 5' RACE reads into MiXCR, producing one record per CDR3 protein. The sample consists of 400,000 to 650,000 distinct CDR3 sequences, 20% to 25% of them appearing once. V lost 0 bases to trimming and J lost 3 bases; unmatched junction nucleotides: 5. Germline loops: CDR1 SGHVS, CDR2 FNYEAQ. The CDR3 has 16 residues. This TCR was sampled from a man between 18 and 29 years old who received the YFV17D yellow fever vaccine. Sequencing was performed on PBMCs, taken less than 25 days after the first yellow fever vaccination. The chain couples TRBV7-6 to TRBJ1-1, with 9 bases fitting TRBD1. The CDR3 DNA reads TGTGCCAGCAGCTTAGCGTGGGGACAGGGTCACACTGAAGCTTTCTTT. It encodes CASSLAWGQGHTEAFF.